The 18 T cell receptor beta chains presented below share a single source sample, sequenced in a study of shared clonotypes between healthy human individuals. Measured with immunoSEQ multiplex PCR; TCRdb has only the in-frame clones, and not every one. The sample has about 470,000 clones; around 79% are singletons. Sequencing input: PBMCs. These receptors all stem from a woman aged 40 to 50 in good health. Some clones in this sample may be carry-over from other donors' samples.

This chain uses TRBV5-1 with TRBJ2-2; tentative D call: TRBD1 (5 bases). There are 15 residues in the CDR3. Trimming shortened V by 4 bases and J by 3 bases, and 13 bases separated the two germline ends. Germline-derived CDR1 and CDR2 are SGHRS and YFSETQ. The CDR3 sequence is CASSDPPQDTGELFF. CDR3 nucleotides: TGCGCCAGCAGCGACCCGCCACAGGACACCGGGGAGCTGTTTTTT.

J is TRBJ1-2 and V is TRBV29-1; the D is unclear. The CDR3 has 13 residues. From germline, CDR1 is SQVTM and CDR2 ANQGSEA. Trimming cost V 3 bases and J 5 bases, with 13 bases left between them. The CDR3 DNA sequence: TGCAGCGTTGATTTCCGCGGCGATTATGGCTACACCTTC. Its translation is CSVDFRGDYGYTF.

In nucleotides, the CDR3 is TGCGCCAGCAGTCGACTCTCCGGGGAGCTGTTTTTT. Translating it yields CASSRLSGELFF. V gene TRBV10-2 combines with J gene TRBJ2-2, with D unclear. Trimming removed 5 bases at V and 6 bases at J, with 7 bases between. The germline CDR1 and CDR2 sequences are WSHSY and SAAADI. This CDR3 spans 12 amino acids.

The chain has TRBV7-9 and TRBJ2-5; TRBD2 aligns across 9 bases. The closer fit of TRBJ2-7 to the DNA end suggests the J call may be wrong. Germline V gene lookup returns CDR1 SEHNR and CDR2 FQNEAQ (reference sequence). CDR3 size: 19 residues. The CDR3 coding sequence is TGTGCCAGCAGCAATCTCAGGCGCGGGAGGGCCCTTGGGCAATACGAGCAGTACTTC. This codes for CASSNLRRGRALGQYEQYF.

The chain recombines TRBV7-9 with TRBJ2-6, with D unresolved. CDR1 is SEHNR, CDR2 FQNEAQ, per germline (reference sequence). Trimming removed 6 bases at V and 0 bases at J, with 9 bases between. The CDR3 length is 15 residues. CDR3 DNA: TGTGCCAGCAGGGACGTAAGCTCTGGGGCCAACGTCCTGACTTTC. It codes for CASRDVSSGANVLTF.

The chain is built from TRBV2 and TRBJ2-5; 9 nucleotides agree with TRBD1. The DNA end lines up better with TRBJ2-7; the J call may be wrong. The CDR3 loop spans 13 amino acids. The germline V gene has CDR1 SNHLY and CDR2 FYNNEI. The CDR3 DNA reads as TGTGCCAGCAACTCGGGACAGGGCTACGAGCAGTACTTC. Amino acids: CASNSGQGYEQYF.

This clone occurred once. V gene TRBV5-4 combines with J gene TRBJ2-7, with TRBD2 matching 10 bases. The CDR3 contains 15 residues. Germline loops: CDR1 SGHNT, CDR2 YYREEE (reference sequence). V trimming: 4 bases; J trimming: 5 bases; junction bases outside the gene matches: 9. CDR3 nucleotide sequence: TGTGCCAGCAGCGATAAGCGGGAGGGCGGGGACGAGCAGTACTTC. Protein: CASSDKREGGDEQYF.

The rearrangement links TRBV5-1 to TRBJ2-6; possible D gene TRBD1, 5 bases. Germline CDR1 reads SGHRS; CDR2 reads YFSETQ. This CDR3 comprises 14 residues. Trimming shortened V by 5 bases and J by 2 bases, and 8 bases separated the two germline ends. CDR3 DNA sequence: TGCGCCAGCAGTCAGGGAACTGGGGCCAACGTCCTGACTTTC. Translation: CASSQGTGANVLTF.

This chain joins TRBV6-4 and TRBJ2-1; 8 bases are a match to TRBD2. The V segment lost 5 bases and the J segment 6 bases; nucleotides outside the gene matches: 12. Germline V gene sequence: CDR1 MRHNA, CDR2 SNTAGT. This CDR3 has 16 residues. CDR3 bases: TGTGCCAGCAGTCTTTTCGGGCTAGCGGGTCTCAATGAGCAGTTCTTC. It encodes CASSLFGLAGLNEQFF.

This chain joins TRBV7-9 and TRBJ2-2; 9 nucleotides line up with TRBD1. Germline trimming cut 8 bases from V and 2 bases from J; bases unmatched to any gene: 3. Germline V CDR1 and CDR2: SEHNR, FQNEAQ (reference sequence). CDR3 size: 14 residues. This chain's CDR3 is CASGTGRNTGELFF. The CDR3 nucleotides read TGTGCCAGCGGGACAGGGCGTAACACCGGGGAGCTGTTTTTT.

The V and J genes are TRBV7-2 and TRBJ2-7, with 8 bases identical to TRBD2. The CDR3 is 16 residues long. Germline loops: CDR1 SGHTA, CDR2 FQGNSA. J gave up 4 bases and V 5 bases, and 13 bases lay outside the gene matches. As DNA, the CDR3 is TGTGCCAGCAGCAGAGAACCGGGACTAGTAGCATACGAGCAGTACTTC. Its protein product is CASSREPGLVAYEQYF.

The chain recombines TRBV5-1 with TRBJ1-2; 9 bases align to TRBD1. The V and J ends lost 4 bases and 4 bases, in that order; junction bases with no gene match: 11. Germline lookup yields CDR1 SGHRS and CDR2 YFSETQ. CDR3 size: 16 residues. CDR3 residues: CASSPGRDREGYGYTF. The CDR3 nucleotides are TGCGCCAGCAGCCCCGGCCGGGACAGGGAGGGCTATGGCTACACCTTC. The full variable domain, with the rest looked up from reference TRBV5-1 and TRBJ1-2, is KAGVTQTPRYLIKTRGQQVTLSCSPISGHRSVSWYQQTPGQGLQFLFEYFSETQRNKGNFPGRFSGRQFSNSRSEMNVSTLELGDSALYLCASSPGRDREGYGYTFGSGTRLTVV.

This clone was seen more than once but under ten times. The chain combines TRBV7-2 with TRBJ2-7, with D possibly TRBD2 on 6 matching bases. The CDR3 is 15 amino acids. V lost 2 bases, J lost 6 bases, and 17 bases lay in between. Germline CDR1 SGHTA, CDR2 FQGNSA. The CDR3 DNA reads TGTGCCAGCAGCTTATTTTCTGGAGGGTTGGTCGAGCAGTACTTC. This encodes CASSLFSGGLVEQYF. The full variable domain, with the rest looked up from reference TRBV7-2 and TRBJ2-7, is GAGVSQSPSNKVTEKGKDVELRCDPISGHTALYWYRQSLGQGLEFLIYFQGNSAPDKSGLPSDRFSAERTGGSVSTLTIQRTQQEDSAVYLCASSLFSGGLVEQYFGPGTRLTVT.

The sample holds one count of this clone. This may stem from a read error, because a much larger clone lies one nucleotide away. The identical CDR3 is also encoded by other nucleotide sequences in the sample. The chain has TRBV4-3 and TRBJ2-3; D is ambiguous. CDR3 size: 15 residues. V lost 3 bases, J lost 3 bases, and 13 bases lay in between. CDR1 is LGHNA, CDR2 YSLEER, per germline. CDR3 protein: CASSQDGFGTDTQYF. The CDR3, as DNA: TGCGCCAGCAGCCAGGATGGCTTTGGGACAGATACGCAGTATTTT.

V and J are TRBV2 and TRBJ2-7, with TRBD1 matching 10 bases. The CDR3 consists of 15 residues. Per germline, CDR1 SNHLY and CDR2 FYNNEI. V trimming: 3 bases; J trimming: 4 bases; junction bases outside the gene matches: 6. CDR3 sequence: CASSDRDRGMYEQYF. In nucleotides, the CDR3 is TGTGCCAGCAGTGATAGGGACAGGGGTATGTACGAGCAGTACTTC.

This rearrangement joins TRBV10-2 to TRBJ2-5; unclear D gene. Trimming removed 4 bases from V and 4 bases from J, with 7 bases in between. The length of the CDR3 is 12 residues. The germline V gene encodes CDR1 WSHSY and CDR2 SAAADI. CDR3 sequence reads: CASSVEGETQYF. The CDR3 DNA sequence: TGCGCCAGCAGTGTGGAAGGAGAGACCCAGTACTTC.

V usage is TRBV6-1 and J usage is TRBJ2-2; D is undetermined. Per the germline V gene, CDR1 is MNHNS and CDR2 is SASEGT. The CDR3 runs to 12 residues. Trimming took off 7 bases at V and 4 bases at J, with 7 bases between the two ends. DNA of the CDR3: TGTGCCAGCACAATAGGCACCGGGGAGCTGTTTTTT. Its translation: CASTIGTGELFF.

The gene calls are TRBV7-2 and TRBJ1-3; weak D call: TRBD1 (6 bases). The V gene's germline CDR1 is SGHTA and CDR2 FQGNSA. The CDR3 covers 17 residues. The germline V and J ends were trimmed by 1 base and 0 bases, with 13 bases remaining between them. CDR3 protein: CASSLGPTGYSGNTIYF. CDR3 coding DNA: TGTGCCAGCAGCTTAGGACCGACAGGTTACTCTGGAAACACCATATATTTT.